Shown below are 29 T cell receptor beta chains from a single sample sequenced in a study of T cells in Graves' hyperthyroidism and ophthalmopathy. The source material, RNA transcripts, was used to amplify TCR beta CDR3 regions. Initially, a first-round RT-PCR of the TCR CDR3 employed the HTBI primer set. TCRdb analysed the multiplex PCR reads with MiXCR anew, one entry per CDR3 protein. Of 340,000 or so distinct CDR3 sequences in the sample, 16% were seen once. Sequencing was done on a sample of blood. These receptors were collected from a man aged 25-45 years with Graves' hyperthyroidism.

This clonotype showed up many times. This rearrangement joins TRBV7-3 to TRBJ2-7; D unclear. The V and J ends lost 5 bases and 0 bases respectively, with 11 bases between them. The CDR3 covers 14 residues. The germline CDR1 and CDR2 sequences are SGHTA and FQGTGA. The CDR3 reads CASSTLELSYEQYF. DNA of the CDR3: TGTGCCAGCAGCACACTCGAGCTCTCCTACGAGCAGTACTTC.

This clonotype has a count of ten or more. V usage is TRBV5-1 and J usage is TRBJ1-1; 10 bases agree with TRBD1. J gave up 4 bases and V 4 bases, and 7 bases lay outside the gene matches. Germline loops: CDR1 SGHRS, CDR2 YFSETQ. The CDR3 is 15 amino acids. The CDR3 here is CASSPGGTGVTEAFF. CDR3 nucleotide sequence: TGCGCCAGCAGCCCAGGAGGGACAGGGGTCACTGAAGCTTTCTTT.

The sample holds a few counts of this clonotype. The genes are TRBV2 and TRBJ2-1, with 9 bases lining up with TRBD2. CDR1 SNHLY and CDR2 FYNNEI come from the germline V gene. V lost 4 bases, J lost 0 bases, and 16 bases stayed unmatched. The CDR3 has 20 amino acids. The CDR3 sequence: CASSGWLGTSPSSSYNEQFF. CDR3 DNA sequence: TGTGCCAGCAGTGGGTGGTTGGGGACTAGCCCATCGAGCTCCTACAATGAGCAGTTCTTC.

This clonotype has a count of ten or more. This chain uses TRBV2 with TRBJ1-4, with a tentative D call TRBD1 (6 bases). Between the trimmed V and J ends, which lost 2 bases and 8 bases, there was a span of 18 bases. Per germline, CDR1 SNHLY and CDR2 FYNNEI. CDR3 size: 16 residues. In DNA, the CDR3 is TGTGCCAGCAGTGAACCTCCGGGACACGAGAGGGAAAAACTGTTTTTT. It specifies CASSEPPGHEREKLFF.

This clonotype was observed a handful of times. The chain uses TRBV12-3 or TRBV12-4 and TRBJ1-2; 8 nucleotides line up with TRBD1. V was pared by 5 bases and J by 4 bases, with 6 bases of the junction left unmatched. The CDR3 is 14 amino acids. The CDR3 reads CASSPGQALYGYTF. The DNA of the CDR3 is TGTGCCAGCAGTCCGGGACAGGCCCTCTATGGCTACACCTTC.

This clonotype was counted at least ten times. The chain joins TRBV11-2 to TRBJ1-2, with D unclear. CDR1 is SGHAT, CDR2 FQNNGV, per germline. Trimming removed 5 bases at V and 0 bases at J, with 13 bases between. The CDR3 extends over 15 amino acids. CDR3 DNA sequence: TGTGCCAGCAGCCCCCCGGCTGGCGCTAACTATGGCTACACCTTC. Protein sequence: CASSPPAGANYGYTF.

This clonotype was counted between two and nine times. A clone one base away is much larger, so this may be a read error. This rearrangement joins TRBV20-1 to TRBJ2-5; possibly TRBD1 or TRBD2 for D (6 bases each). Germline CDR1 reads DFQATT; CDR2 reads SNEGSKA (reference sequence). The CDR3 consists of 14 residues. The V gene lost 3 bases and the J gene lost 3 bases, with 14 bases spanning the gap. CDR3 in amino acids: CSASPGEAKETQYF. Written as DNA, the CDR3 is TGCAGTGCTAGCCCAGGGGAGGCTAAAGAGACCCAGTACTTC.

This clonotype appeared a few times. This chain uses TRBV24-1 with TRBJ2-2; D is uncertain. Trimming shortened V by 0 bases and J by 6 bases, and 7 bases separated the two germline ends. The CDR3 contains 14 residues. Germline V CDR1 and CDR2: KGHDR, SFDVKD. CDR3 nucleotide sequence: TGTGCCACCAGTGATTTGACGGGCGCCGGGGAGCTGTTTTTT. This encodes CATSDLTGAGELFF.

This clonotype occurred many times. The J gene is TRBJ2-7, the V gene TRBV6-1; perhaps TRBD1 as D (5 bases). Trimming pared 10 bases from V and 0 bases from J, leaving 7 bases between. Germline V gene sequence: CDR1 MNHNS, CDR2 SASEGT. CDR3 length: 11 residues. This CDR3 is CAKDTSYEQYF. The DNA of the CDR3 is TGTGCCAAGGACACCTCCTACGAGCAGTACTTC.

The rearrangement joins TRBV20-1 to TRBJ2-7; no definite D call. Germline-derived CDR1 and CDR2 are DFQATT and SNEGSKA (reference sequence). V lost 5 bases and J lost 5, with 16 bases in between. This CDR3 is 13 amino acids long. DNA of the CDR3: TGCAGTGCTCCCCAAGGTTTGAGCCACGAGCAGTACTTC. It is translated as CSAPQGLSHEQYF.

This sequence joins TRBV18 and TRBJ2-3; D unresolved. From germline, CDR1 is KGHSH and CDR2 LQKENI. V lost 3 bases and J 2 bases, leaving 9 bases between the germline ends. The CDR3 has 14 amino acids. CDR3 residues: CASSPRAATDTQYF. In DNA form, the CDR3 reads TGTGCCAGCTCACCCCGAGCCGCCACAGATACGCAGTATTTT.

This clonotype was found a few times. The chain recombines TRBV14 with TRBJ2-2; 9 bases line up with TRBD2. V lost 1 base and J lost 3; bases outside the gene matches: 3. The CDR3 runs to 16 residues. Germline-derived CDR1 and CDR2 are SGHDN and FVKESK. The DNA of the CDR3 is TGTGCCAGCAGCCAAGGACTAGCGGACGACACCGGGGAGCTGTTTTTT. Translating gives CASSQGLADDTGELFF.

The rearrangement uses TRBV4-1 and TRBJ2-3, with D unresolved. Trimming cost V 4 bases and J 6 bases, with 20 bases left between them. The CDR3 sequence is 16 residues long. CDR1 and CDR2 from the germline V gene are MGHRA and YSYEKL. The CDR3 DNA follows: TGCGCCAGCAGCCCACCTTATCGAAGAAGGCGGGATACGCAGTATTTT. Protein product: CASSPPYRRRRDTQYF.

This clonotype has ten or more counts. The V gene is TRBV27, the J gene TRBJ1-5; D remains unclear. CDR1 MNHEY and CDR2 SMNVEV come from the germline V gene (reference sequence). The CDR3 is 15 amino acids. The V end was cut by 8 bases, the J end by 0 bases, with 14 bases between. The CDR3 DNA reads TGTGCCAGCGGCCCCTTAGGGAATAGCAATCAGCCCCAGCATTTT. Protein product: CASGPLGNSNQPQHF.

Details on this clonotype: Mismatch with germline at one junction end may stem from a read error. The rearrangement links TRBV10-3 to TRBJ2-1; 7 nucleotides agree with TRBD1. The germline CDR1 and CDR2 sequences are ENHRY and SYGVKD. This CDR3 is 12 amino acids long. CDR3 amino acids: CATADRHNGQFF. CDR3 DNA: TGTGCCACCGCGGACAGGCACAATGGGCAGTTCTTC.

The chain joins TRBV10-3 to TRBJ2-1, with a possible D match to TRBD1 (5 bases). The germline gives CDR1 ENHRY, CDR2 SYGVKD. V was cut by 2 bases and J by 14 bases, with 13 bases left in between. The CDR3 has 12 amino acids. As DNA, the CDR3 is TGTGCCATCAGTGAGGATCAGGGCTGGGAGTTCTTC. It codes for CAISEDQGWEFF.

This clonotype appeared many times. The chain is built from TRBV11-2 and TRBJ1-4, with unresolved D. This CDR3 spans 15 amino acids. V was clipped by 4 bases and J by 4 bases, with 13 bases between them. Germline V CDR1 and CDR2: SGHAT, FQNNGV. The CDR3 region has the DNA TGTGCCAGCAGCTCCTTTGGTCCCAATAATGAAAAACTGTTTTTT. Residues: CASSSFGPNNEKLFF.

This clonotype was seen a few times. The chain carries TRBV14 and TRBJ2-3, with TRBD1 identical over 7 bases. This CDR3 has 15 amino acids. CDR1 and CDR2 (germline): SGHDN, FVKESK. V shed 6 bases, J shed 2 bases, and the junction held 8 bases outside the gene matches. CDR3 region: CASSLWDRDTDTQYF. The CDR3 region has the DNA TGTGCCAGCAGTTTGTGGGACAGAGACACAGATACGCAGTATTTT. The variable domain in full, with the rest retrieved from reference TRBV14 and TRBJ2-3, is EAGVTQFPSHSVIEKGQTVTLRCDPISGHDNLYWYRRVMGKEIKFLLHFVKESKQDESGMPNNRFLAERTGGTYSTLKVQPAELEDSGVYFCASSLWDRDTDTQYFGPGTRLTVL.

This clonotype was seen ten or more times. DNA of the CDR3: TGTGCCAGCAGCCCAGATCCGGGACTTAGCACAGATACGCAGTATTTT. Protein product: CASSPDPGLSTDTQYF. This chain joins TRBV7-2 and TRBJ2-3; D might be TRBD2 (6 bases). Trimming shortened V by 5 bases and J by 0 bases, and 15 bases separated the two germline ends. CDR1 SGHTA and CDR2 FQGNSA come from the germline V gene. This CDR3 comprises 16 residues.

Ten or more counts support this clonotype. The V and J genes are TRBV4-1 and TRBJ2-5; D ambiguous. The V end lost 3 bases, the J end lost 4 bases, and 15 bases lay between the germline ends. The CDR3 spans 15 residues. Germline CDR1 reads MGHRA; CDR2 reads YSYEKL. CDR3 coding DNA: TGCGCCAGCAGCCATCCCGCTGGATACGGAGAGACCCAGTACTTC. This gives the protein CASSHPAGYGETQYF.

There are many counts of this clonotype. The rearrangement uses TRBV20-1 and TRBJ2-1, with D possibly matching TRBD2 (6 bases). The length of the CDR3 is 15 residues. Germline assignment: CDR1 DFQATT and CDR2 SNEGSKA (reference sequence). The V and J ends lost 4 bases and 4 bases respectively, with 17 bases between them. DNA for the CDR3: TGCAGTGCTATGGACCTAGACGGGACTTACAATGAGCAGTTCTTC. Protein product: CSAMDLDGTYNEQFF.

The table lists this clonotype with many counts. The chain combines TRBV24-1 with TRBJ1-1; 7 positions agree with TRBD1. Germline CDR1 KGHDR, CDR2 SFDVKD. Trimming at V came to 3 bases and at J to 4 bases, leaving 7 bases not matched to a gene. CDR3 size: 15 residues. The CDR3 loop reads CATSDHRGGSTEAFF. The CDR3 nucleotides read TGTGCCACCAGTGATCACAGGGGAGGGAGCACTGAAGCTTTCTTT.

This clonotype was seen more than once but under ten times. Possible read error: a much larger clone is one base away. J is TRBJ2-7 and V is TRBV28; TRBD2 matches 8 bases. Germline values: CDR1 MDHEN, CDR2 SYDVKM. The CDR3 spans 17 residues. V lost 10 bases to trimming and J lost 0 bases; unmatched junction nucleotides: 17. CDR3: CAISRGGGSGYSYEQYF. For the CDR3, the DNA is TGTGCCATCTCCCGGGGGGGGGGCAGCGGGTACTCCTACGAGCAGTACTTC.

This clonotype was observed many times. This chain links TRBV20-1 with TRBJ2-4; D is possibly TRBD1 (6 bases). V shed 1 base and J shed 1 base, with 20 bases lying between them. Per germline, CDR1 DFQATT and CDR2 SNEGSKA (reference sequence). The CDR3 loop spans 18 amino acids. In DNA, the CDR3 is TGCAGTGCTAGAGGGGGCCTATTAGGGGGAGTGGCCAAAAACATTCAGTACTTC. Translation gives CSARGGLLGGVAKNIQYF.

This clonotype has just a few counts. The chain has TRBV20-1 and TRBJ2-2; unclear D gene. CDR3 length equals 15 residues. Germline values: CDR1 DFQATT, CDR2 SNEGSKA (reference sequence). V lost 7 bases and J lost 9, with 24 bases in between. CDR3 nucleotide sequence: TGCAGTGTCCCATTTCGTTCAGACGGGCTTCGGGAGCTGTTTTTT. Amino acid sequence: CSVPFRSDGLRELFF.

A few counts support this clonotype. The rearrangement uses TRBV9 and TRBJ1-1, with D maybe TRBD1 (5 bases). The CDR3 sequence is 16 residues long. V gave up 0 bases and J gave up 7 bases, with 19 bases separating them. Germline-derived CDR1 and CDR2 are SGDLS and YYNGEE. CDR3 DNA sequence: TGTGCCAGCAGCGTAGGGGGACGGATGGGCTTCCTTGAAGCTTTCTTT. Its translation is CASSVGGRMGFLEAFF.

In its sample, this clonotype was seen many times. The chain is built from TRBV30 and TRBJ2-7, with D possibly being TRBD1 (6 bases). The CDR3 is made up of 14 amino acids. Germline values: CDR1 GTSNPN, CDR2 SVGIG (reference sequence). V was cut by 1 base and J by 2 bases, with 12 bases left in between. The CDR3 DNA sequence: TGTGCCTGGAGTGAGGGGGTGACACCCTACGAGCAGTACTTC. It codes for CAWSEGVTPYEQYF.

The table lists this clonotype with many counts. The CDR3 bases are TGTGCCAGCTCACCTGGCGGGGAAGAGACCCAGTACTTC. Translating it yields CASSPGGEETQYF. The rearrangement links TRBV18 to TRBJ2-5; perhaps TRBD2 as D (6 bases). Looked up from germline, CDR1 is KGHSH and CDR2 is LQKENI. This CDR3 is built from 13 residues. V was cut by 3 bases and J by 3 bases, with 8 bases left in between.

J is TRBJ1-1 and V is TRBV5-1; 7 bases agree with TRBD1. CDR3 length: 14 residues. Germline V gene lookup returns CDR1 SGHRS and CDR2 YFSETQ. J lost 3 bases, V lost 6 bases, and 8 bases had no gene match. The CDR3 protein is CASTKDRRDTEAFF. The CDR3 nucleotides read TGCGCCAGCACTAAGGACAGGAGGGACACTGAAGCTTTCTTT.